This T cell receptor beta chain originates from a study of technical replicates of blood from several donors. Germline loops: CDR1 LNHNV, CDR2 YYDKDF (reference sequence). The CDR3 is made up of 13 amino acids. V was trimmed by 3 bases and J by 8 bases, leaving 11 bases between them. Clones were read by immunoSEQ multiplex PCR, and TCRdb kept only the in-frame ones, dropping some. The sample has roughly 80,000 clones; roughly nine tenths are singletons. The chain links TRBV15 to TRBJ2-4; no definite D call. The specimen was T cells isolated from PBMCs. This TCR derives from a human donor in good health. The CDR3 DNA reads as TGTGCCACCAGCAGTCTACGAGTAGACATTCAGTACTTC. The encoded protein is CATSSLRVDIQYF.